One sample yielded the 2 T cell receptor beta chains listed below, sequenced in a study of blood T cell repertoires in COVID-19. Clones were read by immunoSEQ multiplex PCR, and TCRdb kept only the in-frame ones, dropping some. The sample holds around 100,000 clones, about 77% seen once. Sequenced sample: peripheral blood. These receptors came from a woman in her 70s with acute or convalescent COVID-19.

The chain is built from TRBV6-2 or TRBV6-3 and TRBJ2-5, with TRBD2 identical over 13 bases. The CDR3 extends over 17 amino acids. V lost 2 bases, J lost 4 bases, and 7 bases stayed unmatched. Germline-derived CDR1 and CDR2 are MNHEY and SVGEGT. Written as DNA, the CDR3 is TGTGCCAGCAGTTACACTAGCGGGGGGGCCGGTGCAGAGACCCAGTACTTC. Its protein product is CASSYTSGGAGAETQYF.

This clone showed up just once. The rearrangement links TRBV7-6 to TRBJ2-3, with TRBD1 matching over 9 bases. With V trimmed by 5 bases and J by 2 bases, 8 bases remained unmatched. Germline CDR1 reads SGHVS; CDR2 reads FNYEAQ. The CDR3 runs to 16 residues. CDR3 amino acids: CASSRDRVGSTDTQYF. CDR3 sequence (DNA): TGTGCCAGCAGCCGGGACAGGGTGGGTTCCACAGATACGCAGTATTTT.